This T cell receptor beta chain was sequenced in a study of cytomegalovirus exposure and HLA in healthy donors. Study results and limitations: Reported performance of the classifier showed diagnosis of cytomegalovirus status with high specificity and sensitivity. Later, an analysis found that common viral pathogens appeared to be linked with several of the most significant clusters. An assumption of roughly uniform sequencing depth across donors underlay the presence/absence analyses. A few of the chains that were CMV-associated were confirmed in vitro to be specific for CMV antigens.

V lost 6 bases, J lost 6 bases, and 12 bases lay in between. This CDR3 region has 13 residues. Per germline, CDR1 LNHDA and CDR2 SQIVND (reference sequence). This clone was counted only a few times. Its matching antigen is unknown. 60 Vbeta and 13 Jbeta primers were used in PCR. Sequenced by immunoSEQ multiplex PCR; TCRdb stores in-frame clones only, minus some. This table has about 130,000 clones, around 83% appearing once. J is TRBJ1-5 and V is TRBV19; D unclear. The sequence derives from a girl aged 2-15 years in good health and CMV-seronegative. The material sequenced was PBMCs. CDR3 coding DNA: TGTGCCAGTAGCCCAAACCTCGGTCAGCCCCAGCATTTT. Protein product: CASSPNLGQPQHF.